The present T cell receptor beta chain was sequenced within a study of neurological immune-mediated disorders. This clonotype was detected many times. Germline values: CDR1 SGHVS, CDR2 FQNEAQ. This CDR3 has 14 residues. Trimming cost V 7 bases and J 8 bases, with 17 bases left between them. It was by 5'RACE with 10-nucleotide random UMIs that the cDNA was made. TCRdb re-called the 5' RACE reads through MiXCR, storing one row per CDR3 protein. The table shows around 47,000 distinct CDR3 sequences, with about 13% occurring only once. The receptor was derived from a female donor in good health. J is TRBJ1-4 and V is TRBV7-8, with D possibly being TRBD1 (6 bases). The sample taken for sequencing was PBMCs. The CDR3 spells CASTLQGLGEKLFF. Written as DNA, the CDR3 is TGTGCCAGCACCCTACAGGGACTAGGAGAAAAACTGTTTTTT. The full variable domain, completed using reference TRBV7-8 and TRBJ1-4, is GAGVSQSPRYKVAKRGQDVALRCDPISGHVSLFWYQQALGQGPEFLTYFQNEAQLDKSGLPSDRFFAERPEGSVSTLKIQRTQQEDSAVYLCASTLQGLGEKLFFGSGTQLSVL.